This T cell receptor (beta chain) derives from a study of cytomegalovirus exposure and HLA in healthy donors. Of note for this clone: Its antigen is as yet unknown.

The PCR made use of 60 Vbeta and 13 Jbeta primers. TCRdb keeps only in-frame clones here, not all; method: immunoSEQ multiplex PCR. The table lists 200,000 or so clones, 80% to 90% of them singletons. Study-wide findings and caveats: Most sequenced TCRs were rare (though some public TCRs occurred in many donors). Looking again later, the authors saw that most CMV-associated TCR beta chains seemed HLA-restricted. A later analysis linked some 18,000 TCR beta sequences to HLA alleles at 0.05 false discovery rate. It was taken for granted in presence/absence analyses that sequencing depth across donors was roughly uniform.

Trimming took 6 bases from V and 1 from J, leaving 16 bases between them. The CDR3 covers 16 residues. Germline-derived CDR1 and CDR2 are SEHNR and FQNEAQ (reference sequence). The TCR originated in a man aged 25 to 40 in good health and CMV-seronegative. The chain recombines TRBV7-9 with TRBJ2-4; possible D gene TRBD1, 6 bases. The sample taken for sequencing was PBMCs. The CDR3 sequence: CASSIYRAAAKNIQYF. The CDR3 nucleotides read TGTGCCAGCAGTATTTACAGGGCCGCGGCCAAAAACATTCAGTACTTC.